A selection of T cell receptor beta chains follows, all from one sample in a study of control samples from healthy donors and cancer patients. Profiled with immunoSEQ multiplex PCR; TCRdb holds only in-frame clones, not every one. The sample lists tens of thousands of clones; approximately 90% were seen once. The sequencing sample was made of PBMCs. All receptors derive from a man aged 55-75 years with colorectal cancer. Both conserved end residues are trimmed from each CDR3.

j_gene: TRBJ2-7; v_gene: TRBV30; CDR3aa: AWSVLRDRPVQY
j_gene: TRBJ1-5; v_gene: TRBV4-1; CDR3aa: ASSQGFDRGNQPQH
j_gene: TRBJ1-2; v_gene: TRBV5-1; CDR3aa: ASSLGTGNGYT
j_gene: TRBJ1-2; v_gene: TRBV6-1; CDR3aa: ASSPGPSFNGYT
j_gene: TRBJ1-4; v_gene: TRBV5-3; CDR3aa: ARSCPHRLYEKLF
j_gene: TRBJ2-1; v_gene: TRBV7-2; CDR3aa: ASSSYIDNEQF
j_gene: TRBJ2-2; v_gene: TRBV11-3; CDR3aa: ASSPWGGKTGELF
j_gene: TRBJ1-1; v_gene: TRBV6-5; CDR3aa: ASSLRLGEAF
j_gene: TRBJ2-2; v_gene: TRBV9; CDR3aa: ASSVATGDGELF
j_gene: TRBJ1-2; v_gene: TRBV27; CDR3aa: ASSFDPRGGYT
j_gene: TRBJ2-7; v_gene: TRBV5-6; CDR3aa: ASSLRGYGGEQY
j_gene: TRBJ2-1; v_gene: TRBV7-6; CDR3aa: ASSLRALREGSNEQF
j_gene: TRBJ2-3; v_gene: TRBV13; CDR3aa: ASSLVWQQIDTQY
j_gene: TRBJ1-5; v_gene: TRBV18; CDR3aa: ASSPPSARGYQPQH
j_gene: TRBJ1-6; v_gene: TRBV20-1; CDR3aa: SASRQGLGSPLH
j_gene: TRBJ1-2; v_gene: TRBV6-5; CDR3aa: ASSYTAGNYGYT
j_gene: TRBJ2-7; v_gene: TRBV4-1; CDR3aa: ASSQDRGGQGAYEQY
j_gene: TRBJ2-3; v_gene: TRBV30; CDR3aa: AWTRDADTQY
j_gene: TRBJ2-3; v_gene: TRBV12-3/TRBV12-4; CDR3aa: ASSSQLAKY
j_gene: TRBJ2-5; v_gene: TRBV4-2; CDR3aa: ASSQERSEGETQY
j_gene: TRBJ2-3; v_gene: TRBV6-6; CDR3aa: ASRDGADTQY
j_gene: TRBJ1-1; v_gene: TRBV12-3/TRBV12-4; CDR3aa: ASRLNTEAF
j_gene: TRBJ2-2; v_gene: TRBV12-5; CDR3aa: ASGLSGRVGFTGELF
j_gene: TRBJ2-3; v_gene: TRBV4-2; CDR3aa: ASSPPGVDSGLDTQY
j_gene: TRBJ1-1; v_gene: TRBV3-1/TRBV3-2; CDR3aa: ASRFTGTNTEAF
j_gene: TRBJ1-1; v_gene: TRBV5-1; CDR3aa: ASRSEMNTEAF
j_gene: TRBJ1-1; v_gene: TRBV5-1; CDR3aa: ASSLGTGMNTEAF
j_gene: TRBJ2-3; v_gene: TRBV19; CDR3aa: ASSGTGMFTDTQY
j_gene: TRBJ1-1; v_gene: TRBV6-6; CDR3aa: ASRTGTDLGIAF
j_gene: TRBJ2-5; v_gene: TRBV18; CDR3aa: ASSPTGTGGETQY
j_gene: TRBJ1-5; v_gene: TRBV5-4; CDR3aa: ASSPGHPNSNQPQH
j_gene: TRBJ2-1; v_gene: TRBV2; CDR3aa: ASSAGQAQF
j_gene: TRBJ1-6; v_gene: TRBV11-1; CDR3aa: ASSLRGAASPLH
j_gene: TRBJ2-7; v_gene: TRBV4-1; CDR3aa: ASSQAASYEQY
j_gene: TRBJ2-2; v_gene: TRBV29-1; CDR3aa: SGRGELF
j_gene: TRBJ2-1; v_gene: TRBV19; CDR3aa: ASSTRGFYNEQF
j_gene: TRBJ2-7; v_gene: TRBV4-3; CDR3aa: ASSQQPRARGYEQY
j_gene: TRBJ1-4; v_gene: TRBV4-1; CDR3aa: ASSQSMGMEKLF
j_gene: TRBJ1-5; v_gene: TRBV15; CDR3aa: ATSRDLGFQPQH
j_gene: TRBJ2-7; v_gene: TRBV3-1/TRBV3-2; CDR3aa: ASSPFSTASYEQY
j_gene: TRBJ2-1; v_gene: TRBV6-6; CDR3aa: ATGGGTSRYNEQF
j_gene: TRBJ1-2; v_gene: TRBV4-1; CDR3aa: ASSQDEGSFNYGYT
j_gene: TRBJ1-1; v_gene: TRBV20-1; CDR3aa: SAKGLPQAF
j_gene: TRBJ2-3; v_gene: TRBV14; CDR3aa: ASSLLSADTQY
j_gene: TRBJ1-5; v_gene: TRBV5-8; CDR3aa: ASSLVGTAQPQH
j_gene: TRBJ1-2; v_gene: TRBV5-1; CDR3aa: ASSPDGGYGYT
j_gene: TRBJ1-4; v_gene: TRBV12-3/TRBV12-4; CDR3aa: ASSLQGYEKLF
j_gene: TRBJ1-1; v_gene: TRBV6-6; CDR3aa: ASSRPGAGGRSTEAF
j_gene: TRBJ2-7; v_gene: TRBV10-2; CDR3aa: ASSEVTGAGRY